The 23 T cell receptor beta chains below were found in one sample sequenced in a study of blood T cell repertoires in COVID-19. Generated by immunoSEQ multiplex PCR, the TCRdb table keeps only in-frame clones and is missing some. The sample contains about 400,000 clones, roughly 88% of which appear only once. The sample taken for sequencing was PBMCs or T cells enriched from blood (not recorded which). The receptors shown here come from a woman aged 40 to 50 with acute COVID-19.

This clone was detected only a few times. The chain employs TRBV7-7 and TRBJ2-2, with 8 nucleotides matching TRBD2. CDR1 and CDR2 (germline): SSHAT, FNYEAQ (reference sequence). J lost 1 base, V lost 4 bases, and 5 bases had no gene match. There are 16 residues in the CDR3. The CDR3 DNA reads TGTGCCAGCAGCTCGCGCGCGGGGGGGAACACCGGGGAGCTGTTTTTT. Translation: CASSSRAGGNTGELFF.

The chain combines TRBV6-5 with TRBJ1-5, with D possibly being TRBD1 (6 bases). CDR1 is MNHEY and CDR2 is SVGAGI in the germline V gene. The length of the CDR3 is 14 residues. V lost 5 bases and J 3 bases, leaving 11 bases between the germline ends. CDR3 nucleotide sequence: TGTGCCAGCAGTAAACAGGGTTACAATCAGCCCCAGCATTTT. It yields the protein CASSKQGYNQPQHF.

The V and J genes are TRBV19 and TRBJ1-6; TRBD1 agrees at 10 bases. The CDR3 extends over 14 amino acids. V shed 6 bases, J shed 8 bases, and the junction held 4 bases outside the gene matches. CDR1 and CDR2 from the germline V gene are LNHDA and SQIVND (reference sequence). The CDR3 nucleotides are TGTGCCAGTAGACCGGGACAGGGGCATTCACCCCTCCACTTT. This translates into CASRPGQGHSPLHF.

The gene calls are TRBV7-6 and TRBJ2-5; perhaps TRBD1 as D (6 bases). This CDR3 contains 20 residues. V was trimmed by 5 bases and J by 1 base, leaving 29 bases between them. Germline V gene lookup returns CDR1 SGHVS and CDR2 FNYEAQ. This CDR3 is CASSEKYPRGPESPQETQYF. The DNA for the CDR3 is TGTGCCAGCAGCGAAAAATATCCCAGGGGCCCGGAGAGCCCCCAAGAGACCCAGTACTTC. The whole variable domain, filled in from reference TRBV7-6 and TRBJ2-5, reads GAGVSQSPRYKVTKRGQDVALRCDPISGHVSLYWYRQALGQGPEFLTYFNYEAQQDKSGLPNDRFSAERPEGSISTLTIQRTEQRDSAMYRCASSEKYPRGPESPQETQYFGPGTRLLVL.

The V and J genes are TRBV5-4 and TRBJ2-7; D possibly corresponds to TRBD1 (5 bases). Germline CDR1 is SGHNT and CDR2 is YYREEE (reference sequence). CDR3 length equals 13 residues. CDR3 sequence reads: CASSSHPLTETSV. The CDR3 bases are TGTGCCAGCAGCTCACATCCATTGACAGAAACCTCGGTC.

The J gene is TRBJ2-1, the V gene TRBV7-6; 7 nucleotides agree with TRBD2. The junction had 13 bases not matched to a gene; V was cut back by 5 bases and J by 3 bases. CDR3 length: 17 residues. CDR1 is SGHVS and CDR2 is FNYEAQ in the germline V gene. CDR3 nucleotides: TGTGCCAGCAGCCCCCTCGGTGCGGGGGTAATCTACAATGAGCAGTTCTTC. It translates to CASSPLGAGVIYNEQFF.

The CDR3 DNA follows: TGTGCCAGCAGTGAAAACTCAGGAAACTATGGCTACACCTTC. Translated, it gives CASSENSGNYGYTF. The rearrangement uses TRBV6-1 and TRBJ1-2; D not resolved. V gave up 2 bases and J gave up 2 bases, with 9 bases separating them. The germline V gene has CDR1 MNHNS and CDR2 SASEGT. The CDR3 has 14 residues.

This chain connects TRBV5-3 to TRBJ2-7; TRBD2 matches at 7 bases. TRBV5-3 is known as an ORF, though its function is uncertain. The ends lost 2 bases at V and 3 bases at J; junction bases unmatched: 20. This CDR3 is built from 19 residues. CDR3 amino acids: CARSLESRLSLAVNYEQYF. In DNA, the CDR3 is TGTGCCAGAAGCTTAGAGTCCAGGCTCTCGCTAGCGGTGAACTACGAGCAGTACTTC.

In DNA form, the CDR3 reads TGTGCCAGCAGTGACCCCCGCGCTGGAAACACCATATATTTT. This codes for CASSDPRAGNTIYF. The chain couples TRBV6-1 to TRBJ1-3; D is unresolved. Germline CDR1 and CDR2: MNHNS and SASEGT. The CDR3 loop spans 14 amino acids. Trimming stripped 3 bases from V and 2 bases from J, with 8 bases between.

This chain joins TRBV5-1 and TRBJ2-5; 12 bases fit TRBD2. Germline CDR1 and CDR2: SGHRS and YFSETQ. Trimming removed 4 bases from V and 7 bases from J; junction bases left unmatched: 17. The CDR3 contains 18 residues. In DNA, the CDR3 is TGCGCCAGCAGCGCGGGACTAGCGGGCGTCTTGGAGAGATGGACCCAGTACTTC. Amino acid sequence: CASSAGLAGVLERWTQYF.

The V and J genes are TRBV6-5 and TRBJ1-2; D possibly corresponds to TRBD1 (6 bases). Trimming left V 0 bases short and J 7 bases short, with 15 bases between. CDR3 length equals 15 residues. CDR1 and CDR2 from the germline V gene are MNHEY and SVGAGI. The CDR3 protein is CASSYSRGALRGYTF. The CDR3 DNA is TGTGCCAGCAGTTACTCTCGGGGGGCGCTTCGTGGCTACACCTTC.

This chain uses TRBV4-2 with TRBJ2-7; tentatively, D is TRBD2 (6 bases). V lost 0 bases and J lost 2, with 11 bases in between. The CDR3 sequence is 15 residues long. In germline, CDR1 is LGHNA, CDR2 YNFKEQ. The DNA of the CDR3 is TGTGCCAGCAGCCAAGATTTTGGGGGGACCTACGAGCAGTACTTC. Encoded protein: CASSQDFGGTYEQYF.

This rearrangement joins TRBV2 to TRBJ2-7; 7 bases map to TRBD1. The CDR3 spans 13 residues. Germline V gene lookup returns CDR1 SNHLY and CDR2 FYNNEI. The trim removed 9 bases at V and 10 bases at J, leaving 15 bases unmatched. CDR3 loop: CARTIGQVSRQYF. The CDR3, as DNA: TGTGCCAGAACTATAGGACAGGTCAGTCGACAGTACTTC.

The chain is built from TRBV18 and TRBJ1-4; TRBD1 matches at 9 bases. Germline CDR1 and CDR2: KGHSH and LQKENI. J gave up 7 bases and V 3 bases, and 6 bases lay outside the gene matches. The CDR3 has 15 residues. The CDR3 DNA sequence: TGTGCCAGCTCACCGGACAGGGGTCTAGCTGAAAAACTGTTTTTT. Translation gives CASSPDRGLAEKLFF. The entire variable domain, with the rest obtained from reference TRBV18 and TRBJ1-4, is as follows: NAGVMQNPRHLVRRRGQEARLRCSPMKGHSHVYWYRQLPEEGLKFMVYLQKENIIDESGMPKERFSAEFPKEGPSILRIQQVVRGDSAAYFCASSPDRGLAEKLFFGSGTQLSVL.

The chain couples TRBV7-9 to TRBJ2-1; 13 bases align to TRBD2. The V gene end was trimmed by 5 bases and the J gene end by 6 bases; junction bases not matched to a gene: 4. CDR3 length: 15 residues. Germline CDR1 is SEHNR and CDR2 is FQNEAQ (reference sequence). CDR3 loop: CASSLTSGGANEQFF. The CDR3, as DNA: TGTGCCAGCAGCCTTACTAGCGGGGGGGCCAATGAGCAGTTCTTC.

The chain is built from TRBV4-1 and TRBJ2-7; D possibly corresponds to TRBD1 (5 bases). The CDR3 totals 15 residues. Deletions cut 0 bases from V and 0 bases from J, with 9 bases between. CDR1 and CDR2 from the germline V gene are MGHRA and YSYEKL. The DNA of the CDR3 is TGCGCCAGCAGCCAAGATTCGGACACCTCCTACGAGCAGTACTTC. Residues: CASSQDSDTSYEQYF.

The V gene is TRBV4-2, the J gene TRBJ2-7; D may be TRBD1 (5 bases). Trimming pared 0 bases from V and 0 bases from J, leaving 9 bases between. Germline lookup yields CDR1 LGHNA and CDR2 YNFKEQ. The CDR3 sequence is 15 residues long. The CDR3 loop reads CASSQELTVSYEQYF. CDR3 sequence (DNA): TGTGCCAGCAGCCAAGAACTGACAGTCTCCTACGAGCAGTACTTC.

The chain joins TRBV7-9 to TRBJ2-5; 10 bases agree with TRBD2. The CDR3 is made up of 15 amino acids. The V segment lost 7 bases and the J segment 2 bases; nucleotides outside the gene matches: 7. The germline V gene encodes CDR1 SEHNR and CDR2 FQNEAQ (reference sequence). The CDR3 coding sequence is TGTGCCAGCAATCCGGGACTAGCGTTACAAGAGACCCAGTACTTC. Protein product: CASNPGLALQETQYF.

This chain connects TRBV6-5 to TRBJ1-2; 7 bases agree with TRBD1. This CDR3 comprises 12 residues. CDR1 and CDR2 from the germline V gene are MNHEY and SVGAGI. V shed 4 bases, J shed 10 bases, and the junction held 6 bases outside the gene matches. CDR3 amino acids: CASSSGTENYTF. In DNA, the CDR3 is TGTGCCAGCAGTTCGGGGACAGAAAACTACACCTTC.

The rearrangement links TRBV12-3 or TRBV12-4 to TRBJ1-2; the D is unclear. The germline V and J ends were trimmed by 5 bases and 2 bases, with 6 bases remaining between them. CDR3 length: 12 residues. CDR3 sequence (DNA): TGTGCCAGCAGTCTATTAAACTATGGCTACACCTTC. It specifies CASSLLNYGYTF.

The rearrangement links TRBV29-1 to TRBJ1-1; TRBD1 might be the D (6 bases). The V gene lost 7 bases and the J gene lost 10 bases, with 13 bases spanning the gap. Germline V gene data show CDR1 as SQVTM and CDR2 as ANQGSEA. There are 10 residues in the CDR3. CDR3 nucleotides: TGCAGCGCGGAGGGGGTAGGAGCTTTCTTT. This translates into CSAEGVGAFF.

V gene TRBV19 combines with J gene TRBJ1-2; tentatively, D is TRBD1 (6 bases). The CDR3 loop spans 12 amino acids. Germline V CDR1 and CDR2: LNHDA, SQIVND (reference sequence). V gave up 8 bases and J gave up 8 bases, with 15 bases separating them. For the CDR3, the DNA is TGTGCCAGTCATGACAGGCCCGGGGGCTACACCTTC. Its translation: CASHDRPGGYTF.

The chain couples TRBV19 to TRBJ1-3, with D uncertain. Germline CDR1 and CDR2: LNHDA and SQIVND (reference sequence). The CDR3 loop spans 16 amino acids. V was clipped by 4 bases and J by 0 bases, with 13 bases between them. In DNA form, the CDR3 reads TGTGCCAGTAGTAGAGGTCGAGGCGGCTCTGGAAACACCATATATTTT. Protein: CASSRGRGGSGNTIYF.